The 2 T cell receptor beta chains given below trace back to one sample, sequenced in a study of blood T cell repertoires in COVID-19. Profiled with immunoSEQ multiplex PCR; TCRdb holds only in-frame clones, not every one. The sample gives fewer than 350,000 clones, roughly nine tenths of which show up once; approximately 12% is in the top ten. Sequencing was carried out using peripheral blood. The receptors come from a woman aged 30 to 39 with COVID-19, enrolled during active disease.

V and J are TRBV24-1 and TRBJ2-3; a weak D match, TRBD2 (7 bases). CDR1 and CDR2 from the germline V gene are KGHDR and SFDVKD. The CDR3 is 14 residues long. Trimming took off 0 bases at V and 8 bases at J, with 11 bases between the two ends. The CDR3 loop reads CATSDLAGARTQYF. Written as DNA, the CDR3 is TGTGCCACCAGTGATTTGGCGGGGGCCCGTACGCAGTATTTT.

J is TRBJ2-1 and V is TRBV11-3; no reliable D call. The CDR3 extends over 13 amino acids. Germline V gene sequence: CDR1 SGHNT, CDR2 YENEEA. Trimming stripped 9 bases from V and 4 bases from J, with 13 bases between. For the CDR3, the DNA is TGTGCCAGTTCTCTATCCACTTACAATGAGCAGTTCTTC. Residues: CASSLSTYNEQFF.